This T cell receptor beta chain is from a study of OX40 agonist ivuxolimab in advanced cancers. Study-level background: Ivuxolimab, which targeted the costimulatory receptor OX40 (CD134), was an agonistic, fully human IgG2 monoclonal antibody. Three dose-escalation patients achieved partial responses, one with hepatocellular carcinoma and two with cutaneous melanoma. Prior anti-PD-1, anti-PD-L1 or anti-CTLA-4 therapy was permitted, and approximately 39% of dose-escalation patients had received checkpoint inhibitors. The monotherapy dose-escalation portion (N ≈ 52 patients) of the phase I ivuxolimab trial is reported in the paper. The point of sequencing TCRbeta in the periphery was to test whether ivuxolimab changed TCR sequence diversity and drove clonal T-cell expansion. In the dose-escalation cohort, 70% to 85% of patients were male, and the mean age was approximately 60 years, with a range of roughly 20 to 79. Of the approximately 50 dose-escalation patients, hepatocellular carcinoma was present in roughly 19, melanoma in some 15, renal cell carcinoma in 9 and head and neck cancer in 9. Intravenous ivuxolimab was administered to patients every 2 weeks at six dose levels: 0.01, 0.1, 0.3, 1.5, 3 and 10 mg/kg. The study at large found these results: On average, CD8+ T cells showed more expanded clones than CD4+ T cells after ivuxolimab. At doses of 0.1 to 3.0 mg/kg, clonal expansion of both CD4+ and CD8+ blood T cells was observed from baseline to week 6. Low levels of normalized T-cell clonal expansion were also seen in some nonresponding patients. In the 0.1-3.0 mg/kg groups, partial responders were among the patients with the lowest normalized peripheral clonal expansion, particularly in CD8+ T cells. The antigen specificity of the peripheral T cells that underwent clonal expansion was not determined.

Clipping removes 7 bases from V and 7 bases from J, with 6 as the unmatched junction base count. The CDR3 sequence holds 13 residues, the cysteine and phenylalanine included. The entry retains the CDR3 DNA only, 39 bases that are in frame from base 1. For CDR1 and CDR2, the germline V gene lists MNHEY and SVGAGI. The trial excluded patients who had a history of autoimmune disease or who were on systemic immunosuppression. Peripheral blood for TCR sequencing was collected from all dose cohorts at baseline, on cycle 4 day 1, and on cycle 7 day 1. Samples were obtained from an open-label, multicenter, first-in-human phase I dose-escalation trial of ivuxolimab. Adults with locally advanced or metastatic melanoma, renal cell, hepatocellular, or head and neck squamous cell carcinoma were enrolled in the trial. CD4+ and CD8+ T cells were sorted separately from peripheral blood before TCR sequencing. With regard to this clone: Its binding antigen is unknown. Per-nucleotide qualities are absent, and no much larger clonotype sits a single base away.

To sequence the TCRbeta CDR3 region, genomic DNA was isolated from the sorted cells. The immunoSEQ Assay was used for sequencing of TCRbeta CDR3 regions. As stored in TCRdb, this immuneACCESS dataset retains in-frame rearrangements with V and J assigned. A fraction of the clones does not appear; measured against another copy, unresolved V genes explain less than half of the discrepancy, and the remainder lacks a known reason. The sample yields approximately 89,000 clones; around 90% were counted once. Of the sample, around 0.3% is held by the ten largest clones. The V and J genes are TRBV6-5 and TRBJ1-1; TRBD1 matches 10 bases in the middle. The starting material was CD4+ or CD8+ T cells sorted from blood, obtained in a trial of the OX40 agonist ivuxolimab. This receptor was obtained from an adult with an advanced solid tumor such as melanoma, head and neck, liver or kidney cancer. The CDR3 corresponds to CASIRDRGGEAFF. The nucleotides are TGTGCCAGCATTCGGGACAGGGGTGGTGAAGCTTTCTTT.